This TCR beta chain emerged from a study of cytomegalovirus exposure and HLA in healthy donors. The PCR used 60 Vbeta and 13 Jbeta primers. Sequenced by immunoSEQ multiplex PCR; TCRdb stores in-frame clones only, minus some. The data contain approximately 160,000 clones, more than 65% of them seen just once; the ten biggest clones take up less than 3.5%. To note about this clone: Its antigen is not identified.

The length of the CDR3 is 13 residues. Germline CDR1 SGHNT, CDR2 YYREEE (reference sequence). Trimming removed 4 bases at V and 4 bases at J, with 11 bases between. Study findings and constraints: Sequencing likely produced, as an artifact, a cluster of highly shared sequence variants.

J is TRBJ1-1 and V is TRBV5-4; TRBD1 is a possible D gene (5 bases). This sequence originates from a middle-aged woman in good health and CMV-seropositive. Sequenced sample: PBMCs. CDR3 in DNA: TGTGCCAGCAGCGGGCGGGGGAGCACTGAAGCTTTCTTT. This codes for CASSGRGSTEAFF.